This entry is about one T cell receptor beta chain. What it recognizes is unknown. Expressed TCRB transcripts were sequenced after all isolated RNA was converted to cDNA. The table came from immunoSEQ multiplex PCR; TCRdb's copy has only in-frame clones and leaves some out. Here the sample spans roughly 610,000 clones, roughly 15% being singletons. This sample was included in a study of beta chain features in type 1 diabetes. Notes on the study in general: Naive, central memory and Treg TCRB repertoires appeared more alike in patients than in healthy donors.

The sample was naive CD4+ T cells from blood. The clonotype originates from a man aged 18 to 29 in good health.

The CDR3 DNA reads TGCAGTGCTCCCGTGGTGGAGCAGTACTTC. This encodes CSAPVVEQYF. The V and J genes are TRBV20-1 and TRBJ2-7; D remains unclear. Germline lookup yields CDR1 DFQATT and CDR2 SNEGSKA (reference sequence). V shed 5 bases and J shed 7 bases, with 9 bases lying between them. This CDR3 has 10 amino acids.